The 2 T cell receptor beta chains in this list originate from one sample, sequenced in a study of a mutant IDH1 vaccine in newly diagnosed glioma. Generated by immunoSEQ multiplex PCR, the TCRdb table keeps only in-frame clones and is missing some. The sample records over 40,000 clones, around 76% being singletons. Antigens of these TCRs are unknown. As for time point: week 23, last vaccination. Vaccination comprised doses that each held 300 ug of mutant IDH1 20-mer peptide, plus topical imiquimod. Sample: PBMCs, taken from a glioma patient whose treatment included an IDH1 peptide vaccine. The source of these receptors is a woman between 40 and 55 years old with glioma. Some clones in this sample may be carry-over from other donors' samples.

The V call is TRBV5-4, the J call TRBJ2-7, with TRBD1 matching 7 bases. With 2 bases clipped from V and 5 bases from J, the junction kept 4 bases outside the gene matches. Germline V gene lookup returns CDR1 SGHNT and CDR2 YYREEE (reference sequence). The CDR3 loop spans 13 amino acids. The CDR3 bases are TGTGCCAGCAGCTTTCCGACAGGGAACGAGCAGTACTTC. It yields the protein CASSFPTGNEQYF.

The genes are TRBV28 and TRBJ1-6; D unresolved. With 2 bases removed from V and 13 bases from J, the gap between germline ends came to 21 bases. Germline V gene sequence: CDR1 MDHEN, CDR2 SYDVKM. CDR3 length: 16 amino acids. CDR3 region: CASSLSSGLGGWPLHF. In nucleotides, the CDR3 is TGTGCCAGCAGTTTAAGCTCAGGCCTGGGCGGTTGGCCCCTCCACTTT.